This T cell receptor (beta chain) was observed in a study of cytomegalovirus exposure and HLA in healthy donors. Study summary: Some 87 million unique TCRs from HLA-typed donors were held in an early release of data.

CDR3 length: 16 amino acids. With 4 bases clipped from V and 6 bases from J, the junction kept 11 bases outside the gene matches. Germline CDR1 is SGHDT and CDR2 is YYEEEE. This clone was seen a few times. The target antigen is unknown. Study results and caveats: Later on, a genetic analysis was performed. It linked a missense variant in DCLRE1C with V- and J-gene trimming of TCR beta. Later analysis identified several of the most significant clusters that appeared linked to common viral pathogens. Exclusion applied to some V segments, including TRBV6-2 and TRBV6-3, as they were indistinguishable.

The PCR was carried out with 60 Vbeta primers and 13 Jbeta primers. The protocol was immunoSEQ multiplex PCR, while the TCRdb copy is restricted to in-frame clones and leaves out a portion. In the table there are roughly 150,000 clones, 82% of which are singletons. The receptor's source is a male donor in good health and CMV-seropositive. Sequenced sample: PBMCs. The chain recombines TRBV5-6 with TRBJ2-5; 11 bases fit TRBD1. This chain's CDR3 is CASSRGTGGLMKTQYF. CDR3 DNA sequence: TGTGCCAGCAGCAGGGGGACAGGGGGTCTGATGAAGACCCAGTACTTC.